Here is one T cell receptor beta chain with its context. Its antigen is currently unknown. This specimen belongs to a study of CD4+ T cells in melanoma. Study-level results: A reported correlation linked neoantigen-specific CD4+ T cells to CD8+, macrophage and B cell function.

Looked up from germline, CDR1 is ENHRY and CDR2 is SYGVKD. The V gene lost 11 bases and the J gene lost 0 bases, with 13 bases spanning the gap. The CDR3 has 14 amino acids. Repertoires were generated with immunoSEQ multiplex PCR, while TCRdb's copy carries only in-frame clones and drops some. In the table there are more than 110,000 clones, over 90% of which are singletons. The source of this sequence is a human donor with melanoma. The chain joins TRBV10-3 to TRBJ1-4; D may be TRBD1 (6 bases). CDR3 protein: CASGDVATNEKLFF. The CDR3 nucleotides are TGTGCCTCAGGGGACGTTGCAACTAATGAAAAACTGTTTTTT.